A single sample is the source of the 16 T cell receptor beta chains below, sequenced in a study of response to subunit inactivated influenza vaccine. TCRdb re-called the RT-PCR reads through MiXCR, storing one row per CDR3 protein. The data contain 400,000 to 550,000 distinct CDR3 sequences, 25% of them singletons. The starting material was CD4+ T cells sorted from PBMCs, obtained more than 4 days after vaccination. The origin of the receptors is a man aged 50-60 years who received an inactivated influenza vaccine.

The J gene is TRBJ2-1, the V gene TRBV2, with D possibly matching TRBD1 (6 bases). Germline V gene sequence: CDR1 SNHLY, CDR2 FYNNEI. This CDR3 has 13 residues. Trimming took 7 bases from V and 5 from J, leaving 12 bases between them. CDR3 sequence: CASKKDRNNEQFF. In nucleotides, the CDR3 is TGTGCCAGCAAAAAGGACAGAAACAATGAGCAGTTCTTC.

The J gene is TRBJ1-4, the V gene TRBV6-2 or TRBV6-3; 7 positions agree with TRBD1. The germline gives CDR1 MNHEY, CDR2 SVGEGT. The CDR3 contains 21 residues. V dropped 0 bases and J dropped 0; count of bases not matched to a gene: 16. The CDR3 here is CASSYSMIIAGGRSTNEKLFF. The CDR3 region has the DNA TGTGCCAGCAGTTACTCGATGATTATTGCAGGGGGGAGGTCAACTAATGAAAAACTGTTTTTT.

This clonotype was detected a few times. This chain uses TRBV5-5 with TRBJ1-2; D not resolved. This CDR3 has 15 residues. V was trimmed by 3 bases and J by 8 bases, leaving 20 bases between them. CDR1 and CDR2 from the germline V gene are SGHKS and YYEKEE (reference sequence). CDR3 bases: TGTGCCAGCAGCTCGGATCCCGGAGGGTCTACGGGCTACACCTTC. Amino acids: CASSSDPGGSTGYTF.

This clonotype was counted between two and nine times. This chain links TRBV24-1 with TRBJ2-2, with D uncertain. The germline V gene has CDR1 KGHDR and CDR2 SFDVKD. V dropped 5 bases and J dropped 0 bases, with 6 bases sitting between them. CDR3 length: 14 residues. The CDR3: CATSGYTNTGELFF. The CDR3 DNA reads TGTGCCACCAGTGGTTACACGAACACCGGGGAGCTGTTTTTT.

This sequence joins TRBV4-3 and TRBJ1-1; D is undetermined. Germline assignment: CDR1 LGHNA and CDR2 YSLEER. Trimming cost V 1 base and J 8 bases, with 11 bases left between them. This CDR3 contains 13 residues. CDR3 protein: CASSQGRTTEAFF. CDR3 nucleotide sequence: TGCGCCAGCAGCCAAGGTAGGACGACGGAAGCTTTCTTT.

Regarding this clonotype: Likely a read error: the CDR3 ends without its conserved phenylalanine or tryptophan. The genes are TRBV18 and TRBJ2-7, with 11 nucleotides matching TRBD1. This CDR3 comprises 15 residues. CDR1 and CDR2 from the germline V gene are KGHSH and LQKENI. With V trimmed by 6 bases and J by 6 bases, 10 bases remained unmatched. CDR3 sequence reads: CASSPLGQGAVEQYL. In DNA, the CDR3 is TGTGCCAGCTCCCCCCTCGGACAGGGGGCGGTCGAGCAGTACTTA.

Only a few counts were recorded for this clonotype. The CDR3 bases are TGTGCCAGCAGACCTGAAAATCCGACTAGCGGGAGGACCCTCCAAGAGACCCAGTACTTC. This sequence encodes CASRPENPTSGRTLQETQYF. V is TRBV6-2 or TRBV6-3 and J is TRBJ2-5, with 13 bases fitting TRBD2. The V and J ends lost 6 bases and 1 base, in that order; junction bases with no gene match: 17. The CDR3 runs 20 residues. Germline V lookup: CDR1 MNHEY, CDR2 SVGEGT.

The CDR3 loop is CASSLGQQTGELFF. In DNA form, the CDR3 reads TGCGCCAGCAGCTTGGGTCAACAGACCGGGGAGCTGTTTTTT. The V call is TRBV5-1, the J call TRBJ2-2, with D unresolved. The CDR3 covers 14 residues. Deletions cut 0 bases from V and 5 bases from J, with 8 bases between. The germline V gene encodes CDR1 SGHRS and CDR2 YFSETQ.

The sample holds a few counts of this clonotype. The CDR3, as DNA: TGTGCCAGCAGCCCACGGACAGGGGGAAGTAGAAACGAGCAGTACTTC. It encodes CASSPRTGGSRNEQYF. This chain joins TRBV3-1 and TRBJ2-7, with 10 nucleotides matching TRBD1. The CDR3 totals 16 residues. V was clipped by 4 bases and J by 5 bases; unmatched bases: 11. From germline, CDR1 is LGHDT and CDR2 YNNKEL (reference sequence).

The chain is built from TRBV6-1 and TRBJ2-7, with 8 bases fitting TRBD1. CDR1 is MNHNS, CDR2 SASEGT, per germline. The CDR3 has 16 residues. V trimming: 7 bases; J trimming: 1 base; junction bases outside the gene matches: 12. The CDR3 reads CASKRGTGTGSYEQYF. In DNA, the CDR3 is TGTGCCAGCAAGAGAGGGACCGGGACAGGTTCCTACGAGCAGTACTTC.

This clonotype came up many times. The gene calls are TRBV20-1 and TRBJ1-1; D remains unclear. V was cut by 5 bases and J by 3 bases, with 13 bases left in between. CDR3 length equals 13 residues. CDR1 DFQATT and CDR2 SNEGSKA come from the germline V gene (reference sequence). The CDR3 protein is CSASNPVDTEAFF. The CDR3 region has the DNA TGCAGTGCTTCAAACCCGGTAGACACTGAAGCTTTCTTT.

The rearrangement links TRBV28 to TRBJ2-1; D is perhaps TRBD2 (6 bases). Germline CDR1 is MDHEN and CDR2 is SYDVKM. This CDR3 contains 13 residues. V lost 6 bases and J 6 bases, leaving 12 bases between the germline ends. The CDR3 bases are TGTGCCAGCAGCCGGGGACTTCCCAATGAGCAGTTCTTC. Encoded protein: CASSRGLPNEQFF.

The chain employs TRBV7-2 and TRBJ2-3, with 7 positions matching TRBD1. Germline trimming cut 6 bases from V and 4 bases from J; bases unmatched to any gene: 7. The germline V gene has CDR1 SGHTA and CDR2 FQGNSA. This CDR3 has 14 amino acids. The CDR3 loop reads CASSLDRSADTQYF. For the CDR3, the DNA is TGTGCCAGCAGTTTGGACAGGTCGGCAGATACGCAGTATTTT. The entire variable domain, with the rest obtained from reference TRBV7-2 and TRBJ2-3, is as follows: GAGVSQSPSNKVTEKGKDVELRCDPISGHTALYWYRQSLGQGLEFLIYFQGNSAPDKSGLPSDRFSAERTGGSVSTLTIQRTQQEDSAVYLCASSLDRSADTQYFGPGTRLTVL.

V is TRBV7-2 and J is TRBJ2-6; D may be TRBD2 (5 bases). The germline V gene has CDR1 SGHTA and CDR2 FQGNSA. Deletions cut 1 base from V and 0 bases from J, with 13 bases between. CDR3 size: 18 residues. The CDR3 is CASSLGPDFSSGANVLTF. CDR3 in DNA: TGTGCCAGCAGCTTAGGGCCGGACTTCAGCTCTGGGGCCAACGTCCTGACTTTC.

This clonotype appeared a few times. V usage is TRBV12-3 or TRBV12-4 and J usage is TRBJ1-4; 7 positions match TRBD1. After removal of 5 bases from V and 0 bases from J, the junction contained 6 bases not matched to a gene. This CDR3 is 16 amino acids long. As DNA, the CDR3 is TGTGCCAGCAGTGTTGGACAGGCTGCAACTAATGAAAAACTGTTTTTT. It specifies CASSVGQAATNEKLFF.

The V gene is TRBV20-1, the J gene TRBJ2-3; 9 nucleotides line up with TRBD2. The junction had 4 bases not matched to a gene; V was cut back by 6 bases and J by 0 bases. Germline lookup yields CDR1 DFQATT and CDR2 SNEGSKA (reference sequence). This CDR3 is built from 14 residues. This chain's CDR3 is CSAITSGSTDTQYF. The CDR3 bases are TGCAGTGCCATAACTAGCGGGAGCACAGATACGCAGTATTTT.